This T cell receptor (beta chain) was recorded in a study of shared clonotypes between healthy human individuals (TCRdb year 2020). As for the study more broadly: The cohort comprised a couple of women and a few men aged 18 to 49 years. For each donor, CD4 naive and CD4 memory were each given three plates, CD8 naive was given two plates, and CD8 memory was given one plate. To estimate repertoire size and how much clonotype sharing occurs between individuals, the study deeply sequenced the blood TCR repertoires of 5 or 6 healthy adults. Libraries were prepared and TCR repertoires were sequenced by different laboratories using diverse techniques, in order to increase sequencing depth and limit assay-specific biases. Each donor's leukapheresis produced roughly between roughly 0.85 and 10 billion PBMCs. General findings and caveats noted by the study authors: Sampling was restricted to blood, and TCR repertoires in tissues likely differ from the TCR repertoires found in blood. Across a few donors, approximately 4.9% of naive CD4, over 3% of naive CD8, under 2.5% of memory CD4, and 0.4% of memory CD8 clonotypes were shared. The genetic and exposure-history diversity represented was limited by the small number of donors. Based on pairwise subsampling, the degree of clonotype sharing among donors was expected to be affected by sequencing depth. Even with the large sequencing depth, rarefaction of the sorted-subset datasets indicated that sequencing was incomplete. Naive subsets generally had larger estimated clonotype richness than memory subsets did. Compared with non-shared clonotypes, clonotypes shared by all four sorted-subset donors had higher generation probabilities.

TCR CDR3 regions were amplified from genomic DNA by multiplex PCR using the deep immunoSEQ assay. Extracted genomic DNA from each cell subset was spread evenly across all wells of several immunoSEQ 96-well plates, with each plate serving as a replicate. For sorted subsets, each replicate PCR was loaded with 200 ng genomic DNA, equivalent to about 33,000 T cell genomes. Purified libraries were measured with a Qubit 3.0 fluorometer, size-checked on a Bioanalyzer 2100, and measured again with the KAPA Library Quantification kit. A separate single-read 150-cycle Illumina NextSeq 550 flow cell was used to sequence each immunoSEQ 96-well plate. The study's processing was this. Because the immunoSEQ output included only junctional sequences and no quality scores, the filtering could not be the same as the filtering used for full-length reads. To assign V/J genes and CDR3, sequences were annotated using PyIR, a Python wrapper for IgBLAST v1.9, with IMGT germline references. Any read was removed if the V/J assignment was weak (E-value above 1e-6), the CDR3 was missing, or the read contained stop codons, out-of-frame junctions, or ambiguous translated residues. V3J clonotypes were defined as sequences sharing the same inferred V gene, J gene, and CDR3 amino acid sequence. To compute the percentage overlap between repertoires, the number of shared unique clonotypes was divided by the size of the smaller repertoire. Repertoire richness was assessed with RTK rarefaction, the Chao1 estimator, and Recon v2.1 estimates of unobserved clonotypes. For all TCRbeta clonotypes obtained by the gDNA method from a few donors, generation probabilities were computed with OLGA. TCRdb provides this immuneACCESS table in a form limited to in-frame rearrangements. Some clones are lacking; in checked studies, under half of them reflect an unresolved V gene, and why the rest are absent is not known. V, J and clone size are taken as reported in that table, and D and trimming were inferred from the DNA itself. The sample records some 790,000 clones, approximately 72% of which are singletons. Approximately 2% of the sample is taken by the ten largest.

Healthy HIV-negative adults with no recently reported acute infections or vaccinations were included as donors. All donors were Caucasian adults living in Nashville, Tennessee, USA. CD4+ T cells were enriched by magnetic negative selection; naive cells were then positively selected on CD45RA, and the negative fraction formed the memory subset. Blood was obtained by leukapheresis, after which PBMCs were separated by Ficoll-Histopaque density gradient centrifugation and cryopreserved in liquid nitrogen vapor phase. Analytical flow cytometry was used to check the purity and quantity of each magnetically sorted T cell population. Each sorted fraction had its genomic DNA isolated and then quantified by UV absorbance on a Nanodrop 2000c. Worth noting for this clone: Its target antigen remains unknown. Base-call qualities are not available, and no considerably larger clone is one nucleotide away.

CDR1 is given as SNHLY and CDR2 as FYNNEI, both from the germline V gene. From cysteine to phenylalanine, the CDR3 is 14 amino acids long. Only CDR3 DNA remains: 42 bases, in frame from the first base. V and J are trimmed by 5 bases and 0 bases, and the gene matches miss 3 bases of the junction. The V gene is TRBV2 and the J gene is TRBJ1-1, with TRBD1 identical over 7 junction bases. The sample consisted of memory CD4+ T cells sorted from blood. The cell subset or site tag for this specimen amounts to: CD45RA-negative fraction. This clonotype originated in a woman younger than 45 in good health. The DNA reads TGTGCCAGCAGTTCGGACAGGATGAACACTGAAGCTTTCTTT. Protein translation: CASSSDRMNTEAFF.